The 25 T cell receptor beta chains below come from one sample, sequenced in a study of T cell clonality in common variable immunodeficiency. Profiled with immunoSEQ multiplex PCR; TCRdb holds only in-frame clones, not every one. The sample yields 80,000 or so clones, without any singletons. The sample consisted of peripheral blood mononuclear cells. All receptors derive from a person between 18 and 75 years old in good health.

Many counts were recorded for this clone. The DNA ends 3 residues before the CDR3 does, and the rest of the CDR3 is filled in from the germline J gene. The chain employs TRBV18 and TRBJ1-6; D perhaps matches TRBD1 (6 bases). CDR3 length: 15 amino acids. The V end lost 3 bases, the J end lost 7 bases, and 13 bases lay between the germline ends. Germline V gene lookup returns CDR1 KGHSH and CDR2 LQKENI. The CDR3 sequence is CASSPKGDANSPLHF. The CDR3 DNA, read in part, is TGTGCCAGCTCACCGAAGGGGGACGCGAATTCACCC.

Ten or more counts support this clone. The germline gene is not matched at one end of the junction; a read error may be the cause. The missing CDR3 end, 3 residues past where the read stops, is filled in from the germline J gene. V usage is TRBV4-2 and J usage is TRBJ2-1; TRBD2 matches 8 bases. Germline V gene sequence: CDR1 LGHNA, CDR2 YNFKEQ. The CDR3 consists of 15 residues. The part of the CDR3 DNA that was read is TGCGCCAGCAGCCACTTTAGCGGGATCTACAATGAG. This encodes CASSHFSGIYNE. The CDR3, in full, reads CASSHFSGIYNEQFF.

This clone was counted at least ten times. The DNA ends 3 residues before the CDR3 does, and the rest of the CDR3 is filled in from the germline J gene. J is TRBJ1-6 and V is TRBV19; 8 positions agree with TRBD1. CDR3 length: 13 amino acids. Trimming cost V 5 bases and J 8 bases; bases outside gene matches: 2. Germline V gives CDR1 LNHDA, CDR2 SQIVND (reference sequence). The CDR3: CASSDRGDSPLHF. CDR3 DNA (partial): TGTGCCAGTAGTGACAGGGGAGATTCACCC. The variable domain in full, completed from reference TRBV19 and TRBJ1-6, reads DGGITQSPKYLFRKEGQNVTLSCEQNLNHDAMYWYRQDPGQGLRLIYYSQIVNDFQKGDIAEGYSVSREKKESFPLTVTSAQKNPTAFYLCASSDRGDSPLHFGNGTRLTVT.

There are many counts of this clone. The read finishes 3 residues shy of the CDR3 end, and the germline J gene is used to complete it. The genes are TRBV20-1 and TRBJ2-1, with 8 bases aligning to TRBD2. Germline V CDR1 and CDR2: DFQATT, SNEGSKA (reference sequence). The CDR3 totals 15 residues. The J segment lost 4 bases and the V segment lost 2 bases, leaving 7 bases of the junction unmatched. This CDR3 is CSARFPGLDYNEQFF. The CDR3 bases that were read are TGCAGTGCTAGATTCCCGGGACTAGATTACAATGAG.

In its sample, this clone was seen many times. From the germline J gene comes the end of the CDR3, since the read stops 3 residues before it. The V call is TRBV5-6, the J call TRBJ2-5; 9 nucleotides match TRBD1. The CDR3 is made up of 13 amino acids. Germline CDR1 reads SGHDT; CDR2 reads YYEEEE. The CDR3 region is CASSLRQGETQYF. The covered CDR3 bases are TGTGCCAGCAGCTTACGACAGGGGGAAACC.

This clone was counted many times. Read sequence stops 3 residues before the CDR3 end, and the germline J gene provides the missing end. The chain couples TRBV5-1 to TRBJ2-5; D call uncertain. The ends were cut back, 3 bases at V and 2 bases at J, with 2 bases in the middle. The germline V gene has CDR1 SGHRS and CDR2 YFSETQ. The CDR3 has 11 residues. The CDR3 reads CASSSQETQYF. The CDR3 DNA, read in part, is TGCGCCAGCAGCTCTCAAGAGACC.

This clone was seen repeatedly, ten times or more. The read ends 3 residues shy of where the CDR3 ends; the end is completed using the germline J gene. The chain carries TRBV2 and TRBJ1-5, with 7 bases identical to TRBD1. The CDR3 contains 15 residues. CDR1 is SNHLY and CDR2 is FYNNEI in the germline V gene. Unmatched junction bases numbered 4, after V lost 2 bases and J lost 3 bases. The CDR3 bases that were read are TGTGCCAGCAGTGAAAGGGGGCCGGTCAATCAGCCC. Residues: CASSERGPVNQP. The full CDR3 is CASSERGPVNQPQHF. The full variable domain, its missing parts supplied by reference TRBV2 and TRBJ1-5, is EPEVTQTPSHQVTQMGQEVILRCVPISNHLYFYWYRQILGQKVEFLVSFYNNEISEKSEIFDDQFSVERPDGSNFTLKIRSTKLEDSAMYFCASSERGPVNQPQHFGDGTRLSIL.

This clone was recorded at least ten times. The DNA ends 3 residues before the CDR3 does, and the rest of the CDR3 is filled in from the germline J gene. The genes are TRBV20-1 and TRBJ2-2; D possibly corresponds to TRBD2 (5 bases). This CDR3 comprises 16 residues. V gave up 1 base and J gave up 2 bases, with 14 bases separating them. CDR1 is DFQATT and CDR2 is SNEGSKA in the germline V gene (reference sequence). The sequenced CDR3 bases are TGCAGTGCTAGAGGGGGAGTAGCGATAAACACCGGGGAG. It translates to CSARGGVAINTGE. The whole CDR3 protein reads CSARGGVAINTGELFF.

This clone was seen many times. The CDR3 is cut off 3 residues early in the read; its end comes from the germline J gene. V usage is TRBV5-4 and J usage is TRBJ2-3; D uncertain. Germline V CDR1 and CDR2: SGHNT, YYREEE (reference sequence). CDR3 length: 15 amino acids. V was shortened by 5 bases and J by 7 bases, with 20 bases between the two germline ends. The CDR3 sequence: CASRLEGETIHTQYF. The CDR3 DNA, read in part, is TGTGCCAGCAGGCTAGAAGGCGAGACCATACATACG.

This clone was counted many times. The CDR3 end is not reached by the read, which stops 3 residues before it; the germline J gene fills it in. The chain is built from TRBV11-2 and TRBJ2-3; the D is unclear. The CDR3 is made up of 14 amino acids. Germline V lookup: CDR1 SGHAT, CDR2 FQNNGV. Trimming stripped 1 base from V and 4 bases from J, with 9 bases between. This CDR3 reads CASSLALSADTQYF. The part of the CDR3 DNA that was read is TGTGCCAGCAGCTTAGCCCTAAGCGCAGATACG.

Comments on this clone: With the read ending 3 residues before the CDR3 end, the germline J gene is used to fill in that end. The rearrangement joins TRBV10-2 to TRBJ1-3; no definite D call. This CDR3 is 14 amino acids long. Trimming took 3 bases from V and 0 from J, leaving 6 bases between them. In germline, CDR1 is WSHSY, CDR2 SAAADI. The part of the CDR3 DNA that was read is TGCGCCAGCAGTGAAGGGCCCTCTGGAAACACC. Encoded protein: CASSEGPSGNT. The full CDR3 reads CASSEGPSGNTIYF.

This clone was counted ten times or more. The read halts 3 residues ahead of the CDR3 end, with the missing end drawn from the germline J gene. The chain links TRBV6-1 to TRBJ2-3, with 7 bases aligning to TRBD2. The CDR3 has 15 residues. Germline CDR1 is MNHNS and CDR2 is SASEGT. V shed 1 base, J shed 1 base, and the junction held 2 bases outside the gene matches. The CDR3 sequence: CASSEVAGGTDTQYF. The part of the CDR3 DNA that was read is TGTGCCAGCAGTGAAGTGGCGGGAGGCACAGATACG.

This clone has at least ten counts. From the germline J gene comes the end of the CDR3, since the read stops 3 residues before it. The J gene is TRBJ2-1, the V gene TRBV28, with TRBD2 identical over 9 bases. This CDR3 spans 16 amino acids. V shed 2 bases and J 7 bases; nucleotides not matched to a gene: 9. Germline V gene sequence: CDR1 MDHEN, CDR2 SYDVKM. CDR3 DNA (partial): TGTGCCAGCAGTTTAATGGCGGGAGGGCCGGGTAATGAG. Translating it yields CASSLMAGGPGNE. The whole CDR3 is CASSLMAGGPGNEQFF.

This clone has ten or more counts. The CDR3 end falls 3 residues outside the read, so it is completed with the germline J gene. The gene calls are TRBV20-1 and TRBJ2-1; no clear D gene. The CDR3 length is 10 residues. Trimming removed 4 bases at V and 8 bases at J, with 6 bases between. Germline-derived CDR1 and CDR2 are DFQATT and SNEGSKA (reference sequence). CDR3 bases read: TGCAGTGCTACCATCCATGAG. Translating it yields CSATIHE. The whole CDR3 reads CSATIHEQFF.

In this sample, this clone turned up many times. CDR3 bases read: TGTGCCAGCAAGGGCGACCGGAGCTCCTACGAG. As protein: CASKGDRSSYE. The whole CDR3 sequence is CASKGDRSSYEQYF. V and J are TRBV7-2 and TRBJ2-7; D gene ambiguous. The CDR3 goes on 3 residues after the read ends, and that part is filled in from the germline J gene. Deletions cut 7 bases from V and 0 bases from J, with 13 bases between. CDR1 and CDR2 from the germline V gene are SGHTA and FQGNSA. The CDR3 has 14 residues. Filled out from reference TRBV7-2 and TRBJ2-7, the complete variable domain reads GAGVSQSPSNKVTEKGKDVELRCDPISGHTALYWYRQSLGQGLEFLIYFQGNSAPDKSGLPSDRFSAERTGGSVSTLTIQRTQQEDSAVYLCASKGDRSSYEQYFGPGTRLTVT.

This clone appeared many times. The read terminates 3 residues before the CDR3 end, so the remaining end is supplied by the germline J gene. V and J are TRBV19 and TRBJ2-7; 7 bases agree with TRBD1. The CDR3 runs 15 residues. The junction had 16 bases not matched to a gene; V was cut back by 10 bases and J by 4 bases. Germline CDR1 reads LNHDA; CDR2 reads SQIVND (reference sequence). The CDR3 reads CATATGRGFLYEQYF. Incomplete CDR3 DNA: TGTGCCACCGCGACAGGGAGAGGTTTTCTTTACGAG.

This clone was seen ten or more times. Read sequence stops 3 residues before the CDR3 end, and the germline J gene provides the missing end. The rearrangement joins TRBV20-1 to TRBJ1-1; D unclear. The V end was cut by 6 bases, the J end by 1 base, with 12 bases between. Germline V CDR1 and CDR2: DFQATT, SNEGSKA (reference sequence). The CDR3 has 13 amino acids. The part of the CDR3 DNA that was read is TGCAGTGCGGCAAGACAACGGAACACTGAA. As protein: CSAARQRNTE. The entire CDR3 sequence reads CSAARQRNTEAFF.

This clone was counted ten times or more. The CDR3 end falls 3 residues outside the read, so it is completed with the germline J gene. The rearrangement joins TRBV12-3 or TRBV12-4 to TRBJ2-5, with D uncertain. The V end was cut by 3 bases, the J end by 5 bases, with 4 bases between. The CDR3 sequence is 11 residues long. CDR3 bases read: TGTGCCAGCAGTTTCGGGGAGACC. It encodes CASSFGET. The CDR3 in its entirety is CASSFGETQYF.

This clone was counted many times. The read falls 3 residues short of the CDR3 end, and the missing part is taken from the germline J gene. The chain is built from TRBV19 and TRBJ2-1, with 10 bases identical to TRBD2. The length of the CDR3 is 15 residues. J gave up 4 bases and V 1 base, and 1 base lay outside the gene matches. The germline V gene has CDR1 LNHDA and CDR2 SQIVND (reference sequence). The CDR3 bases that were read are TGTGCCAGTAGTATAGGGACTAGCGGTTACAATGAG. Translated, it gives CASSIGTSGYNE. The CDR3 as a whole reads CASSIGTSGYNEQFF. The variable domain in full, with the rest retrieved from reference TRBV19 and TRBJ2-1, is DGGITQSPKYLFRKEGQNVTLSCEQNLNHDAMYWYRQDPGQGLRLIYYSQIVNDFQKGDIAEGYSVSREKKESFPLTVTSAQKNPTAFYLCASSIGTSGYNEQFFGPGTRLTVL.

This clone came up many times. The read finishes 3 residues shy of the CDR3 end, and the germline J gene is used to complete it. The V gene is TRBV28, the J gene TRBJ2-5, with 8 bases lining up with TRBD1. After removal of 3 bases from V and 5 bases from J, the junction contained 5 bases not matched to a gene. This CDR3 comprises 14 residues. Germline-derived CDR1 and CDR2 are MDHEN and SYDVKM. The CDR3 DNA, read in part, is TGTGCCAGCAGTTTCCAGGGGGCTAGGGAGACC. Translating gives CASSFQGARET. The full CDR3 protein reads CASSFQGARETQYF.

This clone was found many times. The DNA ends 3 residues before the CDR3 does, and the rest of the CDR3 is filled in from the germline J gene. This chain joins TRBV6-1 and TRBJ2-1, with 7 bases identical to TRBD2. V lost 4 bases, J lost 8 bases, and 14 bases stayed unmatched. CDR3 length: 16 amino acids. The germline gives CDR1 MNHNS, CDR2 SASEGT. The chain's CDR3 is CASSGLAARLGHEQFF. Partial CDR3 DNA: TGTGCCAGCAGTGGTCTAGCGGCACGATTAGGACATGAG.

This clone was detected many times. From the germline J gene comes the end of the CDR3, since the read stops 3 residues before it. The chain couples TRBV20-1 to TRBJ2-7, with TRBD1 as a possible D gene (6 bases). This CDR3 is 16 amino acids long. V shed 4 bases and J shed 4 bases, with 23 bases lying between them. Germline values: CDR1 DFQATT, CDR2 SNEGSKA (reference sequence). CDR3 loop: CSATVLTQGPTYEQYF. The part of the CDR3 DNA that was read is TGCAGTGCTACAGTTCTGACCCAGGGGCCCACTTACGAG.

This clone was seen many times. The CDR3 end is not reached by the read, which stops 3 residues before it; the germline J gene fills it in. The gene calls are TRBV9 and TRBJ2-7; no definite D call. CDR1 and CDR2 from the germline V gene are SGDLS and YYNGEE. This CDR3 is built from 15 residues. Trimming took 0 bases from V and 2 from J, leaving 12 bases between them. Here the CDR3 reads CASSVGAEVTYEQYF. The covered CDR3 bases are TGTGCCAGCAGCGTAGGGGCTGAAGTAACCTACGAG.

A few counts support this clone. The sequenced CDR3 bases are TGTGCCAGCTCATTAAGCGGGAGAGTCTCCACAGATACG. This gives the protein CASSLSGRVSTDT. The CDR3 in full is CASSLSGRVSTDTQYF. The rearrangement joins TRBV18 to TRBJ2-3; TRBD2 agrees at 8 bases. With the read ending 3 residues before the CDR3 end, the germline J gene is used to fill in that end. The V gene end was trimmed by 5 bases and the J gene end by 2 bases; junction bases not matched to a gene: 9. The CDR3 loop spans 16 amino acids. Germline loops: CDR1 KGHSH, CDR2 LQKENI.

In its sample, this clone was seen many times. Read sequence stops 3 residues before the CDR3 end, and the germline J gene provides the missing end. The sample contains more than one DNA sequence encoding this CDR3. The V gene is TRBV20-1, the J gene TRBJ2-7; 7 bases align to TRBD2. Unmatched junction bases numbered 1, after V lost 3 bases and J lost 2 bases. This CDR3 has 12 amino acids. From germline, CDR1 is DFQATT and CDR2 SNEGSKA (reference sequence). The CDR3 DNA, read in part, is TGCAGTGCTAGGACTAGCCCCTACGAG. Amino acid sequence: CSARTSPYE. The CDR3 reads in full as CSARTSPYEQYF.